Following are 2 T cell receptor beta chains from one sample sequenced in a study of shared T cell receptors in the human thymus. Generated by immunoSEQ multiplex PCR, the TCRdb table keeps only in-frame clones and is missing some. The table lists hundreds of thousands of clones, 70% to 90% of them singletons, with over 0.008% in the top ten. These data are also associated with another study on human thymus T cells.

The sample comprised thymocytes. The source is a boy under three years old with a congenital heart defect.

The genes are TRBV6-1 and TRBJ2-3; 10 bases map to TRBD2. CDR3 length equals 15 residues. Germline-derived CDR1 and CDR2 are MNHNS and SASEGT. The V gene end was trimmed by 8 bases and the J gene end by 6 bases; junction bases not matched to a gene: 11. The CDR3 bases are TGTGCCAGCCCTAAGCGGGAGGGCCCTTTGGATACGCAGTATTTT. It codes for CASPKREGPLDTQYF.

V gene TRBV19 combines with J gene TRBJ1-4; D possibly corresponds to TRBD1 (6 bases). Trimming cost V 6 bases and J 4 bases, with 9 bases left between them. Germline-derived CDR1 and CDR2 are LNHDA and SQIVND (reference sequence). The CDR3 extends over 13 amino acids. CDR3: CASRDRLNEKLFF. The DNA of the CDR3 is TGTGCCAGTAGGGACAGACTTAATGAAAAACTGTTTTTT.